The sequence of this TCR beta chain was determined in a study of T cell clones after liver transplantation. The assay was immunoSEQ multiplex PCR, and TCRdb's table has in-frame clones only and misses some. The sample lists 70,000 to 85,000 clones, 75% to 90% occurring once. The germline V gene encodes CDR1 SGHTA and CDR2 FQGTGA. The CDR3 totals 15 residues. V was cut by 0 bases and J by 1 base, with 9 bases left in between. V gene TRBV7-3 combines with J gene TRBJ1-1; the D is unclear. This TCR derives from a human donor who received a liver transplant. Material: CD4+ T cells from blood, obtained before liver transplant. Here the CDR3 DNA reads TGTGCCAGCAGCTTAACCCCCGGCGGGAACACTGAAGCTTTCTTT. It yields the protein CASSLTPGGNTEAFF.